This TCR beta chain appears in the sequencing data of a study of blood T cell repertoires in COVID-19. Study context: Whether acute or convalescent, the COVID-19 samples came from the United States, Italy and Spain. In each case, the material was cDNA or gDNA derived from T cells, B-cell-depleted T cells, or PBMCs.

Per the original methods: Nucleated cell number was recorded as an estimate derived from reference gene primer amplification. Measured with immunoSEQ multiplex PCR; TCRdb has only the in-frame clones, and not every one. The DNA gave D and trimming, while V, J and clone size come from that table. The sample contains approximately 280,000 clones, 70% to 85% of which appear only once. This clone was recorded once. Trimming removed 4 bases at V and 8 bases at J, with 12 bases between. The CDR3 runs 13 residues. From germline, CDR1 is SGHNT and CDR2 YYREEE (reference sequence). This receptor was identified in a human donor with COVID-19, enrolled during active disease. The donor label of this sample is uncertain. The chain uses TRBV5-4 and TRBJ1-4, with a weak D call TRBD1 (6 bases). Input material: peripheral blood. CDR3 DNA sequence: TGTGCCAGCAGCCTAGACAGGACGGAAAAACTGTTTTTT. Translated, it gives CASSLDRTEKLFF.